This T cell receptor beta chain was sequenced for a study of blood T cell repertoires in COVID-19. Sequencing was performed with immunoSEQ multiplex PCR; in TCRdb, only in-frame clones are kept and a portion is missing. The sample includes under 200,000 clones, less than 90% of them seen just once. CDR1 and CDR2 from the germline V gene are GTSNPN and SVGIG (reference sequence). This CDR3 comprises 14 residues. V was cut by 4 bases and J by 2 bases, with 14 bases left in between. The chain links TRBV30 to TRBJ1-2; possibly TRBD1 for D (5 bases). The clonotype comes from a woman aged 70-85 years with COVID-19, enrolled during active disease. What was sequenced was peripheral blood. CDR3 nucleotide sequence: TGTGCCTGGAAGGCAGGGCGAAGGAACTATGGCTACACCTTC. Its protein product is CAWKAGRRNYGYTF.